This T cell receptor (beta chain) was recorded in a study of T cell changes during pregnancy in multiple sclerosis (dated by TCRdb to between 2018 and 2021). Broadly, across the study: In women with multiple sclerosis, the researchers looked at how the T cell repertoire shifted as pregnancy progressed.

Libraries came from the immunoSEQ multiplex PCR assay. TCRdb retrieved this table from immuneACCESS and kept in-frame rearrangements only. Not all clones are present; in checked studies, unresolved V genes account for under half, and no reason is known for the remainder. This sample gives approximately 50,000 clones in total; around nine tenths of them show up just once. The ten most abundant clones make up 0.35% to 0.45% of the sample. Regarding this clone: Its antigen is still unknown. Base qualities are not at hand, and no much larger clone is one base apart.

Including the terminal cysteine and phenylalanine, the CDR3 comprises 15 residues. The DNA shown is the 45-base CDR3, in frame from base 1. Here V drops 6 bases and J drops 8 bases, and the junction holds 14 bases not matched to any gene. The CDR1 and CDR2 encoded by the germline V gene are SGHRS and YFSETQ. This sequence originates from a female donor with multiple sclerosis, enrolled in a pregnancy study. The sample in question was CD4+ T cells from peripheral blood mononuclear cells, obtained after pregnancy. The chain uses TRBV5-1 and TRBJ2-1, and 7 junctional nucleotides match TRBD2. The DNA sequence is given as TGCGCCAGCACCTGGGGGGGACTCCCGGTAGATGAGCAGTTCTTC. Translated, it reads CASTWGGLPVDEQFF.